These 27 T cell receptor beta chains originate from one sample sequenced in a study of identifying expanded T cells in peripheral blood (dated by TCRdb to the late 2010s). Libraries were made using the immunoSEQ multiplex PCR assay. TCRdb limited this immuneACCESS table to in-frame rearrangements with V and J called. A share of clones is missing; checked studies link under half to unresolved V genes, and the rest is unexplained. This sample gives some 80,000 clones in total; around 90% of them show up just once. Jointly, the top ten make up 7.3% of the sample. Sequencing was performed on blood. The origin of the receptors is a person aged 18 to 69 in good health.

This chain joins TRBV4-1 and TRBJ2-1; 12 positions agree with TRBD2. The CDR3 totals 16 residues. Losses at the gene ends were 1 base for V and 6 bases for J; bases not matched to a gene: 4. Germline CDR1 MGHRA, CDR2 YSYEKL. CDR3 in DNA: TGCGCCAGCAGCCAAGGACTAGCGGGGGCCCCCAATGAGCAGTTCTTC. Protein product: CASSQGLAGAPNEQFF.

The V and J genes are TRBV6-6 and TRBJ1-6, with D unresolved. The CDR3 runs 12 residues. Germline V gene lookup returns CDR1 MNHNY and CDR2 SVGAGI (reference sequence). The V and J ends lost 8 bases and 8 bases respectively, with 10 bases between them. CDR3 protein: CASGKVDSPLHF. CDR3 nucleotides: TGTGCCAGCGGGAAAGTGGATTCACCCCTCCACTTT.

The J gene is TRBJ2-2, the V gene TRBV5-1; unclear D gene. The ends were cut back, 2 bases at V and 5 bases at J, with 7 bases in the middle. Germline assignment: CDR1 SGHRS and CDR2 YFSETQ. The CDR3 extends over 13 amino acids. The CDR3 loop is CASSLTETGELFF. The CDR3 DNA follows: TGCGCCAGCAGCTTAACGGAAACCGGGGAGCTGTTTTTT. Drawing the rest from reference TRBV5-1 and TRBJ2-2, the complete variable domain is KAGVTQTPRYLIKTRGQQVTLSCSPISGHRSVSWYQQTPGQGLQFLFEYFSETQRNKGNFPGRFSGRQFSNSRSEMNVSTLELGDSALYLCASSLTETGELFFGEGSRLTVL.

V usage is TRBV21-1 and J usage is TRBJ2-7; TRBD1 is taken as the D call from the table, unchecked against the DNA. TRBV21-1 counts as a pseudogene. The CDR3 totals 15 residues. The CDR3 loop is CASSKRGQGFREQYF. The CDR3 coding sequence is TGTGCCAGCAGCAAAAGGGGACAGGGGTTCCGGGAGCAGTACTTC.

The chain joins TRBV9 to TRBJ2-2; D call uncertain. The V gene's germline CDR1 is SGDLS and CDR2 YYNGEE. Between the trimmed V and J ends, which lost 1 base and 2 bases, there was a span of 0 bases. The CDR3 has 12 residues. CDR3 in DNA: TGTGCCAGCAGCGTAAACACCGGGGAGCTGTTTTTT. This sequence encodes CASSVNTGELFF. Full variable domain (outside the CDR3, taken from reference TRBV9 and TRBJ2-2): DSGVTQTPKHLITATGQRVTLRCSPRSGDLSVYWYQQSLDQGLQFLIQYYNGEERAKGNILERFSAQQFPDLHSELNLSSLELGDSALYFCASSVNTGELFFGEGSRLTVL.

The J gene is TRBJ2-7, the V gene TRBV5-1; 10 bases align to TRBD2. This CDR3 region has 16 residues. The trim removed 2 bases at V and 3 bases at J, leaving 8 bases unmatched. Germline CDR1 reads SGHRS; CDR2 reads YFSETQ. In DNA form, the CDR3 reads TGCGCCAGCAGCTTTCAGACTAGCGGGCGAAGCTACGAGCAGTACTTC. It translates to CASSFQTSGRSYEQYF. Full variable domain (outside the CDR3, taken from reference TRBV5-1 and TRBJ2-7): KAGVTQTPRYLIKTRGQQVTLSCSPISGHRSVSWYQQTPGQGLQFLFEYFSETQRNKGNFPGRFSGRQFSNSRSEMNVSTLELGDSALYLCASSFQTSGRSYEQYFGPGTRLTVT.

The gene calls are TRBV5-4 and TRBJ2-3, with D unclear. The germline V gene encodes CDR1 SGHNT and CDR2 YYREEE (reference sequence). The CDR3 has 14 residues. Trimming pared 4 bases from V and 4 bases from J, leaving 13 bases between. DNA of the CDR3: TGTGCCAGCAGCCCCTCGTCGGGCCCAGATACGCAGTATTTT. This sequence encodes CASSPSSGPDTQYF.

This chain uses TRBV5-1 with TRBJ2-3; 10 bases fit TRBD1. Germline values: CDR1 SGHRS, CDR2 YFSETQ. Germline trimming cut 4 bases from V and 0 bases from J; bases unmatched to any gene: 11. The CDR3 covers 18 residues. CDR3 region: CASSPDRGIRTSTDTQYF. The DNA for the CDR3 is TGCGCCAGCAGCCCGGACAGGGGGATTCGAACTAGCACAGATACGCAGTATTTT.

The rearrangement uses TRBV30 and TRBJ1-5, with D unresolved. V lost 0 bases, J lost 6 bases, and 12 bases lay in between. Germline CDR1 GTSNPN, CDR2 SVGIG (reference sequence). The CDR3 length is 14 residues. For the CDR3, the DNA is TGTGCCTGGAGTGTGCTCGGGTCGGGTCAGCCCCAGCATTTT. It is translated as CAWSVLGSGQPQHF.

The rearrangement joins TRBV11-2 to TRBJ1-1; D remains ambiguous. Trimming stripped 1 base from V and 2 bases from J, with 8 bases between. The CDR3 contains 14 residues. Germline assignment: CDR1 SGHAT and CDR2 FQNNGV. In DNA form, the CDR3 reads TGTGCCAGCAGCTTAGGGGCGGGTAACACTGAAGCTTTCTTT. Its protein product is CASSLGAGNTEAFF.

This chain joins TRBV18 and TRBJ2-1; D is perhaps TRBD1 (6 bases). V shed 6 bases and J shed 2 bases, with 14 bases lying between them. CDR3 length: 15 residues. CDR1 and CDR2 (germline): KGHSH, LQKENI. The chain's CDR3 is CASSPGTSAYNEQFF. CDR3 bases: TGTGCCAGCTCGCCCGGGACATCCGCCTACAATGAGCAGTTCTTC.

The chain has TRBV10-3 and TRBJ1-6, with D maybe TRBD1 (5 bases). Per the germline V gene, CDR1 is ENHRY and CDR2 is SYGVKD. Trimming removed 10 bases from V and 9 bases from J, with 16 bases in between. This CDR3 region has 13 residues. The CDR3 loop is CATTFREGSPLHF. In DNA, the CDR3 is TGTGCCACCACGTTCAGGGAGGGTTCACCCCTCCACTTT.

The chain couples TRBV7-8 to TRBJ1-5, with D uncertain. V was pared by 1 base and J by 2 bases, with 9 bases between. The length of the CDR3 is 15 residues. Looked up from germline, CDR1 is SGHVS and CDR2 is FQNEAQ. The CDR3 bases are TGTGCCAGCAGCTTAGAGACGGAGCGCAATCAGCCCCAGCATTTT. This codes for CASSLETERNQPQHF.

The sample holds a few counts of this clone. The chain has TRBV9 and TRBJ2-7; 9 nucleotides match TRBD1. The germline CDR1 and CDR2 sequences are SGDLS and YYNGEE. With V trimmed by 7 bases and J by 3 bases, 11 bases remained unmatched. There are 15 residues in the CDR3. The CDR3 coding sequence is TGTGCCAGCCCATTAGAGGACAGGGGTATCTACGAGCAGTACTTC. Encoded protein: CASPLEDRGIYEQYF.

V is TRBV11-2 and J is TRBJ1-1, with a tentative D call TRBD1 (6 bases). The ends were cut back, 1 base at V and 1 base at J, with 13 bases in the middle. The germline gives CDR1 SGHAT, CDR2 FQNNGV. The CDR3 covers 16 residues. As DNA, the CDR3 is TGTGCCAGCAGCTTAGTCGGGGGCGCTGGGAACACTGAAGCTTTCTTT. Amino acids: CASSLVGGAGNTEAFF.

The genes are TRBV5-5 and TRBJ2-1; tentatively, D is TRBD1 (5 bases). The CDR3 spans 15 residues. Germline V gives CDR1 SGHKS, CDR2 YYEKEE (reference sequence). Trimming stripped 0 bases from V and 2 bases from J, with 9 bases between. This CDR3 is CASSLDGRAYNEQFF. DNA of the CDR3: TGTGCCAGCAGCTTGGATGGCAGGGCCTACAATGAGCAGTTCTTC.

The chain has TRBV2 and TRBJ1-5; D ambiguous. Germline-derived CDR1 and CDR2 are SNHLY and FYNNEI. The CDR3 is 15 residues long. The V end lost 8 bases, the J end lost 4 bases, and 18 bases lay between the germline ends. The CDR3, as DNA: TGTGCCAGCTCCTCCGACTGGACGGGAAATCAGCCCCAGCATTTT. Residues: CASSSDWTGNQPQHF.

The chain links TRBV7-2 to TRBJ2-1; D tentatively reads TRBD1 or TRBD2 (5 bases each). Germline V gives CDR1 SGHTA, CDR2 FQGNSA. The CDR3 sequence is 15 residues long. V dropped 5 bases and J dropped 3 bases, with 14 bases sitting between them. CDR3 in DNA: TGTGCCAGCAGCCCGGGGCGGGTAGGCTACAATGAGCAGTTCTTC. This sequence encodes CASSPGRVGYNEQFF.

In DNA form, the CDR3 reads TGTGCCAGCAGCGTGGGTAGCGGGAGGACCTACAATGAGCAGTTCTTC. It is translated as CASSVGSGRTYNEQFF. The rearrangement uses TRBV9 and TRBJ2-1; 10 bases fit TRBD2. The germline V gene has CDR1 SGDLS and CDR2 YYNGEE. The trim removed 2 bases at V and 2 bases at J, leaving 4 bases unmatched. The CDR3 runs 16 residues. Combining the CDR3 with reference TRBV9 and TRBJ2-1 gives the whole variable domain DSGVTQTPKHLITATGQRVTLRCSPRSGDLSVYWYQQSLDQGLQFLIQYYNGEERAKGNILERFSAQQFPDLHSELNLSSLELGDSALYFCASSVGSGRTYNEQFFGPGTRLTVL.

The V call is TRBV7-3, the J call TRBJ2-1; TRBD1 matches 7 bases. The CDR3 is 17 amino acids. The germline V gene has CDR1 SGHTA and CDR2 FQGTGA. Trimming cost V 2 bases and J 7 bases; bases outside gene matches: 14. The CDR3 DNA follows: TGTGCCAGCAGCTTAGCCGGGGCAGGGGGTATGGTTAATGAGCAGTTCTTC. As protein: CASSLAGAGGMVNEQFF.

This chain links TRBV19 with TRBJ1-2, with 7 bases lining up with TRBD1. CDR3 length: 17 amino acids. In germline, CDR1 is LNHDA, CDR2 SQIVND (reference sequence). Trimming at V came to 7 bases and at J to 4 bases, leaving 18 bases not matched to a gene. The CDR3 bases are TGTGCCAGTACCATAGATCAGGGGGGCAGGGGCCTCTATGGCTACACCTTC. This gives the protein CASTIDQGGRGLYGYTF.

This clone was found a few times. This rearrangement joins TRBV4-1 to TRBJ2-6; the match to TRBD2 covers 13 bases. The germline gives CDR1 MGHRA, CDR2 YSYEKL. CDR3 size: 19 residues. With V trimmed by 3 bases and J by 1 base, 6 bases remained unmatched. The CDR3 DNA reads TGCGCCAGCAGCCAGGGACTAGCGGGGCTGGGGTCTGGGGCCAACGTCCTGACTTTC. Translating gives CASSQGLAGLGSGANVLTF.

This chain connects TRBV19 to TRBJ1-2; unclear D gene. Germline V gives CDR1 LNHDA, CDR2 SQIVND (reference sequence). This CDR3 is 13 amino acids long. V dropped 6 bases and J dropped 4 bases, with 12 bases sitting between them. CDR3 in amino acids: CASSLRESYGYTF. As DNA, the CDR3 is TGTGCCAGTAGCCTTCGGGAGAGCTATGGCTACACCTTC.

The rearrangement links TRBV5-1 to TRBJ2-6; TRBD2 is a possible D gene (5 bases). V gave up 7 bases and J gave up 3 bases, with 8 bases separating them. CDR1 SGHRS and CDR2 YFSETQ come from the germline V gene. The CDR3 has 13 amino acids. CDR3 sequence reads: CASRELGANVLTF. In DNA form, the CDR3 reads TGCGCCAGCCGGGAACTTGGGGCCAACGTCCTGACTTTC.

The count of this clone is one. The CDR3 loop is CASSWRRLAVPDTQYF. CDR3 nucleotide sequence: TGTGCCAGCAGTTGGCGTCGTCTAGCGGTTCCAGATACGCAGTATTTT. The chain recombines TRBV27 with TRBJ2-3; the match to TRBD2 covers 7 bases. The CDR3 has 16 amino acids. Trimming cost V 4 bases and J 4 bases; bases outside gene matches: 11. CDR1 MNHEY and CDR2 SMNVEV come from the germline V gene (reference sequence).

The V and J genes are TRBV4-1 and TRBJ2-3, with 8 bases identical to TRBD1. CDR1 is MGHRA, CDR2 YSYEKL, per germline. The CDR3 covers 15 residues. J lost 5 bases, V lost 1 base, and 5 bases had no gene match. The DNA for the CDR3 is TGCGCCAGCAGCCAAGGCAGGGGGCTGTTAGATACGCAGTATTTT. Residues: CASSQGRGLLDTQYF.

This clone was seen more than once but under ten times. V gene TRBV9 combines with J gene TRBJ1-2, with TRBD1 identical over 7 bases. Unmatched junction bases numbered 7, after V lost 0 bases and J lost 5 bases. There are 15 residues in the CDR3. CDR1 is SGDLS, CDR2 YYNGEE, per germline. CDR3 bases: TGTGCCAGCAGCGTAGTTTATGACAGGGCGTATGGCTACACCTTC. It codes for CASSVVYDRAYGYTF.